The 17 T cell receptor beta chains in this list originate from one sample, sequenced in a study of shared clonotypes between healthy human individuals. Naive CD8 cells, CD45RO-negative and positively selected for CCR7, excluded terminally differentiated effector memory CD45RA+ cells. Sequencing used immunoSEQ multiplex PCR; TCRdb keeps in-frame clones, though not all of them. This table holds some 2,100,000 clones, about 93% found once. The sequenced sample consisted of naive CD8+ T cells from PBMCs. The origin of the receptors is a man younger than 35 in good health. Some clones in this sample may be carry-over from other donors' samples.

J is TRBJ2-2 and V is TRBV4-1, with D possibly matching TRBD2 (7 bases). V lost 0 bases and J lost 0, with 11 bases in between. This CDR3 comprises 17 residues. The germline V gene encodes CDR1 MGHRA and CDR2 YSYEKL. The CDR3 DNA follows: TGCGCCAGCAGCCAAGAGGGGGGGCGGACGAACACCGGGGAGCTGTTTTTT. This translates into CASSQEGGRTNTGELFF.

This chain links TRBV27 with TRBJ2-6; D not certain. In germline, CDR1 is MNHEY, CDR2 SMNVEV (reference sequence). The CDR3 contains 16 residues. Deletions cut 6 bases from V and 2 bases from J, with 14 bases between. The CDR3 nucleotides are TGTGCCAGCAGGGACGCGAGCATCCCTGGGGCCAACGTCCTGACTTTC. Protein sequence: CASRDASIPGANVLTF. Based on the CDR3 plus reference TRBV27 and TRBJ2-6, the full variable domain is EAQVTQNPRYLITVTGKKLTVTCSQNMNHEYMSWYRQDPGLGLRQIYYSMNVEVTDKGDVPEGYKVSRKEKRNFPLILESPSPNQTSLYFCASRDASIPGANVLTFGAGSRLTVL.

The gene calls are TRBV6-4 and TRBJ2-7; 11 bases agree with TRBD1. The CDR3 is made up of 14 amino acids. With 0 bases clipped from V and 5 bases from J, the junction kept 0 bases outside the gene matches. Germline V gene lookup returns CDR1 MRHNA and CDR2 SNTAGT. The CDR3 DNA reads as TGTGCCAGCAGTGACTCGGGACAGGGGGACGAGCAGTACTTC. This sequence encodes CASSDSGQGDEQYF.

The rearrangement links TRBV6-5 to TRBJ2-7; weak D call: TRBD2 (6 bases). V lost 4 bases, J lost 2 bases, and 12 bases lay in between. The CDR3 consists of 14 residues. Germline CDR1 MNHEY, CDR2 SVGAGI. The CDR3 spells CASSLGGITYEQYF. The CDR3 nucleotides are TGTGCCAGCAGTTTAGGAGGGATCACCTACGAGCAGTACTTC.

The chain joins TRBV9 to TRBJ2-1; possibly TRBD2 for D (6 bases). Germline V gene lookup returns CDR1 SGDLS and CDR2 YYNGEE. The CDR3 loop spans 15 amino acids. The V end was cut by 0 bases, the J end by 8 bases, with 15 bases between. The CDR3 nucleotides are TGTGCCAGCAGCGTAGAACCGGGAGAACTCGATGAGCAGTTCTTC. Translated: CASSVEPGELDEQFF.

Here the CDR3 reads CASLGPTHNEQFF. The CDR3 region has the DNA TGCGCCAGCTTGGGACCCACCCACAATGAGCAGTTCTTC. This chain connects TRBV5-1 to TRBJ2-1; D may correspond to TRBD1 or TRBD2 (5 bases each). Deletions cut 7 bases from V and 5 bases from J, with 13 bases between. The CDR3 consists of 13 residues. Germline V gives CDR1 SGHRS, CDR2 YFSETQ.

This chain links TRBV13 with TRBJ1-4, with D possibly TRBD1 on 5 matching bases. Germline V lookup: CDR1 PRHDT, CDR2 FYEKMQ (reference sequence). This CDR3 has 14 amino acids. Between the trimmed V and J ends, which lost 6 bases and 8 bases, there was a span of 16 bases. Here the CDR3 reads CASSPPQGEEKLFF. CDR3 nucleotides: TGTGCCAGCAGTCCCCCGCAGGGCGAGGAAAAACTGTTTTTT. Full variable domain (rest looked up from reference TRBV13 and TRBJ1-4): AAGVIQSPRHLIKEKRETATLKCYPIPRHDTVYWYQQGPGQDPQFLISFYEKMQSDKGSIPDRFSAQQFSDYHSELNMSSLELGDSALYFCASSPPQGEEKLFFGSGTQLSVL.

The chain has TRBV10-2 and TRBJ1-1, with D possibly TRBD1 on 5 matching bases. Germline CDR1 and CDR2: WSHSY and SAAADI. The CDR3 length is 14 residues. V lost 5 bases to trimming and J lost 0 bases, with 10 bases between them. The CDR3: CASSPLGLNTEAFF. Here the CDR3 DNA reads TGCGCCAGCAGTCCTTTGGGACTGAACACTGAAGCTTTCTTT.

This rearrangement joins TRBV27 to TRBJ1-3; TRBD1 might be the D (6 bases). The CDR3 sequence is 15 residues long. Trimming stripped 4 bases from V and 7 bases from J, with 17 bases between. The germline CDR1 and CDR2 sequences are MNHEY and SMNVEV (reference sequence). CDR3: CASSSTGTLRNTIYF. The CDR3 DNA reads as TGTGCCAGCAGTTCAACCGGGACACTGAGGAACACCATATATTTT.

The genes are TRBV7-8 and TRBJ2-3, with a possible D match to TRBD2 (6 bases). V was shortened by 5 bases and J by 1 base, with 16 bases between the two germline ends. The length of the CDR3 is 16 residues. The germline CDR1 and CDR2 sequences are SGHVS and FQNEAQ. In DNA, the CDR3 is TGTGCCAGCAGCACCCTGGCGGGACCTCGCACAGATACGCAGTATTTT. Residues: CASSTLAGPRTDTQYF.

The chain has TRBV7-9 and TRBJ2-2; D gene uncertain. V lost 3 bases, J lost 6 bases, and 11 bases lay in between. The CDR3 is 14 residues long. Germline-derived CDR1 and CDR2 are SEHNR and FQNEAQ (reference sequence). The DNA of the CDR3 is TGTGCCAGCAGCTTGACGGGTTCCGCCGGGGAGCTGTTTTTT. The encoded protein is CASSLTGSAGELFF.

V usage is TRBV6-1 and J usage is TRBJ2-1, with 8 bases lining up with TRBD1. The germline V gene has CDR1 MNHNS and CDR2 SASEGT. V lost 5 bases to trimming and J lost 8 bases; unmatched junction nucleotides: 11. The CDR3 is 15 amino acids. CDR3 loop: CASSTRQGRWDEQFF. CDR3 DNA: TGTGCCAGCAGTACAAGACAGGGGCGTTGGGATGAGCAGTTCTTC.

Concerning this clone: The sample carries other DNA sequences with the same CDR3. This chain links TRBV29-1 with TRBJ2-7, with 7 positions matching TRBD1. The CDR3 runs 12 residues. Germline loops: CDR1 SQVTM, CDR2 ANQGSEA. The trim removed 1 base at V and 6 bases at J, leaving 3 bases unmatched. The CDR3 spells CSVEVSGGEQYF. The CDR3 nucleotides are TGCAGCGTTGAAGTGTCAGGGGGCGAGCAGTACTTC.

This clone has only one observation. The CDR3 protein is CASSLDWRSRYF. DNA of the CDR3: TGTGCCAGCAGCTTAGATTGGAGATCAAGGTACTTC. This chain uses TRBV7-9 with TRBJ2-5; D is unclear. This CDR3 comprises 12 residues. Germline CDR1 SEHNR, CDR2 FQNEAQ (reference sequence). V shed 1 base and J shed 13 bases, with 13 bases lying between them.

V and J are TRBV27 and TRBJ2-3, with D unresolved. With 2 bases removed from V and 4 bases from J, the gap between germline ends came to 10 bases. There are 14 residues in the CDR3. Germline V gene sequence: CDR1 MNHEY, CDR2 SMNVEV (reference sequence). The CDR3 DNA reads TGTGCCAGCAGTTTACTGGGGTCCGCAGATACGCAGTATTTT. It is translated as CASSLLGSADTQYF.

This sequence joins TRBV9 and TRBJ2-1; D is possibly TRBD1 or TRBD2 (5 bases each). Germline assignment: CDR1 SGDLS and CDR2 YYNGEE. The CDR3 length is 18 residues. Trimming removed 3 bases from V and 1 base from J, with 20 bases in between. The CDR3 region has the DNA TGTGCCAGCAGCGCCGACCTACTTTGGGGGATGTCCTACAATGAGCAGTTCTTC. Translated: CASSADLLWGMSYNEQFF.

CDR3 residues: CAISELSHEQFF. CDR3 sequence (DNA): TGTGCCATCAGTGAGTTATCGCATGAGCAGTTCTTC. The chain employs TRBV10-3 and TRBJ2-1; D gene uncertain. V lost 1 base and J 8 bases, leaving 6 bases between the germline ends. CDR3 size: 12 residues. The germline V gene has CDR1 ENHRY and CDR2 SYGVKD.